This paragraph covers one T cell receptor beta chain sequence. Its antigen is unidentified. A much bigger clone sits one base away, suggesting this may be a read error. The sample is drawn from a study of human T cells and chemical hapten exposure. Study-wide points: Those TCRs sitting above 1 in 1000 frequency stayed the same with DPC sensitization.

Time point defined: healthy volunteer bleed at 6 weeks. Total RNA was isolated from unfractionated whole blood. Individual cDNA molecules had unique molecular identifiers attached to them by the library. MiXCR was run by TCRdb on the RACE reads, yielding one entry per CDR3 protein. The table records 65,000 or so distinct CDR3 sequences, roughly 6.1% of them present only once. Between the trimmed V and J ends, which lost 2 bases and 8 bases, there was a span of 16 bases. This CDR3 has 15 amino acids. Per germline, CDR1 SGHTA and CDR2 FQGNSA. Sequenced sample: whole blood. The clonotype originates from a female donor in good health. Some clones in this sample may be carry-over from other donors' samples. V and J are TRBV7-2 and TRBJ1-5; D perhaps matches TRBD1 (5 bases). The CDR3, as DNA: TGTGCCAGCAGCTTACACGGTGACTGGGGCGAGCCCCAGCATTTT. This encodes CASSLHGDWGEPQHF. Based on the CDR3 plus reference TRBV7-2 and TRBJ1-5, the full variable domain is GAGVSQSPSNKVTEKGKDVELRCDPISGHTALYWYRQSLGQGLEFLIYFQGNSAPDKSGLPSDRFSAERTGGSVSTLTIQRTQQEDSAVYLCASSLHGDWGEPQHFGDGTRLSIL.